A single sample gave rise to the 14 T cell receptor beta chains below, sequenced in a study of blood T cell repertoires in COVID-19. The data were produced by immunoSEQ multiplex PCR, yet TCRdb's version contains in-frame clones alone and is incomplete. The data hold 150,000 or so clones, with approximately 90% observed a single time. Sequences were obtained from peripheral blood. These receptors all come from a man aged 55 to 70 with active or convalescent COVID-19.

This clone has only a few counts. The CDR3 loop reads CATRGRVLNYGYTF. Here the CDR3 DNA reads TGTGCCACCCGGGGTCGAGTTCTCAACTATGGCTACACCTTC. The genes are TRBV24-1 and TRBJ1-2; D remains ambiguous. The V end was cut by 9 bases, the J end by 2 bases, with 15 bases between. Germline-derived CDR1 and CDR2 are KGHDR and SFDVKD. The length of the CDR3 is 14 residues.

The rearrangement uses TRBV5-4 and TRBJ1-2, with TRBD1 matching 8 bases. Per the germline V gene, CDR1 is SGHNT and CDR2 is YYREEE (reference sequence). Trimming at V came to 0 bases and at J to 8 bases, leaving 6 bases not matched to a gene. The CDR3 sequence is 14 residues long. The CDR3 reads CASSLAQGAPGYTF. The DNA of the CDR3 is TGTGCCAGCAGCTTGGCCCAGGGGGCCCCGGGCTACACCTTC.

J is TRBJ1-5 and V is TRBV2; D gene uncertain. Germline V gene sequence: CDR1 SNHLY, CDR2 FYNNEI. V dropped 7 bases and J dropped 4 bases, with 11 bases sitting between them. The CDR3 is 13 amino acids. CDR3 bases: TGTGCCAGCACGGTGGCAGGTAATCAGCCCCAGCATTTT. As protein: CASTVAGNQPQHF.

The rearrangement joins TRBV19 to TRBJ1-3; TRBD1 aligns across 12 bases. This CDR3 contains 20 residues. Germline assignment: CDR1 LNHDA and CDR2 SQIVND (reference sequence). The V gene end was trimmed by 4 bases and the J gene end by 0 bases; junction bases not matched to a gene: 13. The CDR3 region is CASSKPPGQGALSSGNTIYF. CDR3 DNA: TGTGCCAGTAGTAAACCGCCGGGACAGGGGGCTTTGAGCTCTGGAAACACCATATATTTT.

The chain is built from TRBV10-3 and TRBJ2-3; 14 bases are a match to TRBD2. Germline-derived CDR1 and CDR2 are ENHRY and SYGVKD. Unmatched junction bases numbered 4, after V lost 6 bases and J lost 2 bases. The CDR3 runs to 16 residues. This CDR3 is CAIRGLAGANTDTQYF. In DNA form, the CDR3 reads TGTGCCATCAGGGGACTAGCGGGGGCTAACACAGATACGCAGTATTTT.

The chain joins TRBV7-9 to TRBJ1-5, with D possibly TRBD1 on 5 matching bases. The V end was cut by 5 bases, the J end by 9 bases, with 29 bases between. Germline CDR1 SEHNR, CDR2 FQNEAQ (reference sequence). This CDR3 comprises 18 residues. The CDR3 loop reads CASSPTSGQIGPGGPQHF. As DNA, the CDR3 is TGTGCCAGCAGCCCCACCAGCGGTCAAATCGGCCCCGGGGGGCCCCAGCATTTT.

CDR3 amino acids: CASSQVASGGITDTQYF. In DNA form, the CDR3 reads TGTGCCAGCAGCCAAGTCGCCAGCGGGGGTATCACAGATACGCAGTATTTT. V and J are TRBV4-2 and TRBJ2-3; 8 bases are a match to TRBD2. The V segment lost 1 base and the J segment 2 bases; nucleotides outside the gene matches: 8. CDR1 and CDR2 from the germline V gene are LGHNA and YNFKEQ. This CDR3 is built from 17 residues.

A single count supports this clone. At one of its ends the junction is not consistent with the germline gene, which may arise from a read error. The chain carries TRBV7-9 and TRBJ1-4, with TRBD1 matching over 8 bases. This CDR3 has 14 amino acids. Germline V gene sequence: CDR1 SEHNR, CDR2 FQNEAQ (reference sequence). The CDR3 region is CASSSPRTGPFMIF. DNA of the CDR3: TGTGCCAGCAGCAGTCCTAGGACAGGGCCCTTTATGATTTTT.

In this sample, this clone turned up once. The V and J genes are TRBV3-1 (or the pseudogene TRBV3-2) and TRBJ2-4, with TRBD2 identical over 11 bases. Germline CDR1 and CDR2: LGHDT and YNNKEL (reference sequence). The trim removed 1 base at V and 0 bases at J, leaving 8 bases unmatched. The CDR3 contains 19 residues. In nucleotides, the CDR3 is TGTGCCAGCAGCCAAGGAATTAGCGGGGGGGCCTTAGCCAAAAACATTCAGTACTTC. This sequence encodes CASSQGISGGALAKNIQYF.

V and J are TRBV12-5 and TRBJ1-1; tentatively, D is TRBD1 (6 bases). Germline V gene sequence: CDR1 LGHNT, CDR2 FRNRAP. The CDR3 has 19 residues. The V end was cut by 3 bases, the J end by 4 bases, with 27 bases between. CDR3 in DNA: TGTGCTAGTGGTTTCACCCCCGTCCATCAGGGGAAAGTCTCCACTGAAGCTTTCTTT. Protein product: CASGFTPVHQGKVSTEAFF.

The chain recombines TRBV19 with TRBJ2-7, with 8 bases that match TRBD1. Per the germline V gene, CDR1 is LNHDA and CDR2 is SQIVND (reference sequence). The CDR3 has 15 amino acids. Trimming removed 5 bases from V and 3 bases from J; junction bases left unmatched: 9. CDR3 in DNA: TGTGCCAGTAGTCTTGAAGGACAGGGTTTCTACGAGCAGTACTTC. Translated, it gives CASSLEGQGFYEQYF.

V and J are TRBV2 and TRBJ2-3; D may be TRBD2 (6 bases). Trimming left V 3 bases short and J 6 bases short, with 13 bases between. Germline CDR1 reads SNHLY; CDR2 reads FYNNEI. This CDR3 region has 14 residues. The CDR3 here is CASSEGGAADTQYF. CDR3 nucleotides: TGTGCCAGCAGTGAGGGGGGAGCAGCCGATACGCAGTATTTT.

This CDR3 is CASSDRGPHSGNTIYF. The CDR3 nucleotides are TGTGCCAGCAGCGACAGGGGGCCCCACTCTGGAAACACCATATATTTT. This chain uses TRBV9 with TRBJ1-3; 9 positions match TRBD1. V was clipped by 3 bases and J by 0 bases; unmatched bases: 4. The CDR3 has 16 amino acids. Germline CDR1 is SGDLS and CDR2 is YYNGEE.

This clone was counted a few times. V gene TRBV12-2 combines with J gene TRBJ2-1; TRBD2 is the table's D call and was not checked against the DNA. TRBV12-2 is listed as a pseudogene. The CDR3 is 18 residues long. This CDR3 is CASRLETSGRPTVNEQFF. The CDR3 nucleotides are TGTGCAAGTCGCTTAGAAACTAGCGGGAGGCCAACCGTCAATGAGCAGTTCTTC.